One and the same sample provided the 4 T cell receptor beta chains below, sequenced in a study of blood T cell repertoires in COVID-19. The protocol was immunoSEQ multiplex PCR, while the TCRdb copy is restricted to in-frame clones and leaves out a portion. The sample includes about 200,000 clones, over 75% seen only once; the top ten take 5% to 6.5%. Sample: peripheral blood. The receptors derive from an elderly man with acute or convalescent COVID-19.

The chain uses TRBV7-6 and TRBJ1-3; D may be TRBD1 (5 bases). The length of the CDR3 is 20 residues. Germline V CDR1 and CDR2: SGHVS, FNYEAQ. Trimming removed 2 bases at V and 0 bases at J, with 23 bases between. The CDR3 region is CASSLTSAGRLPISGNTIYF. DNA for the CDR3: TGTGCCAGCAGCTTAACCTCGGCAGGGCGCCTCCCAATCTCTGGAAACACCATATATTTT.

This chain links TRBV9 with TRBJ2-1; D gene unclear. V was pared by 0 bases and J by 9 bases, with 7 bases between. Germline V lookup: CDR1 SGDLS, CDR2 YYNGEE. The CDR3 sequence is 12 residues long. The CDR3 coding sequence is TGTGCCAGCAGCGTAGCCCTCGGTGAGCAGTTCTTC. Amino acid sequence: CASSVALGEQFF. Supplemented by reference TRBV9 and TRBJ2-1, the full variable domain reads DSGVTQTPKHLITATGQRVTLRCSPRSGDLSVYWYQQSLDQGLQFLIQYYNGEERAKGNILERFSAQQFPDLHSELNLSSLELGDSALYFCASSVALGEQFFGPGTRLTVL.

The chain couples TRBV18 to TRBJ2-3; 7 bases fit TRBD1. CDR1 and CDR2 (germline): KGHSH, LQKENI. Germline trimming cut 2 bases from V and 2 bases from J; bases unmatched to any gene: 1. The CDR3 sequence is 14 residues long. CDR3 protein: CASSPDRVTDTQYF. The CDR3 DNA reads as TGTGCCAGCTCACCAGACAGGGTCACAGATACGCAGTATTTT.

The J gene is TRBJ2-2, the V gene TRBV6-6; TRBD1 aligns across 7 bases. The CDR3 runs 16 residues. The germline CDR1 and CDR2 sequences are MNHNY and SVGAGI (reference sequence). V shed 5 bases and J 0 bases; nucleotides not matched to a gene: 6. CDR3 DNA: TGTGCCAGCAGTCCGGGGACAGCTACGAACACCGGGGAGCTGTTTTTT. It specifies CASSPGTATNTGELFF.